Shown below are 8 T cell receptor beta chains from a single sample sequenced in a study of radiation and T cells in renal cell carcinoma. Data came from immunoSEQ multiplex PCR; TCRdb stores just in-frame clones and leaves some out. The data show roughly 150,000 clones, about nine tenths seen once. The time point here: blood 2 weeks post-SBRT. Treatment indicated: 15 Gy SBRT to primary tumor, nephrectomy 4 weeks later. This specimen consisted of blood, obtained from a patient whose treatment included radiotherapy and nephrectomy. The source of these receptors is a woman in her fifties or sixties with renal cell carcinoma.

The chain employs TRBV4-1 and TRBJ1-2, with D possibly being TRBD1 (5 bases). CDR3 length equals 11 residues. Germline V gives CDR1 MGHRA, CDR2 YSYEKL. Deletions cut 4 bases from V and 11 bases from J, with 11 bases between. CDR3 protein: CASSRGTEYTF. For the CDR3, the DNA is TGCGCCAGCAGCCGAGGGACCGAGTACACCTTC.

The chain couples TRBV5-1 to TRBJ2-5, with a weak D call TRBD2 (6 bases). The V end lost 5 bases, the J end lost 5 bases, and 16 bases lay between the germline ends. CDR1 and CDR2 from the germline V gene are SGHRS and YFSETQ. The CDR3 covers 14 residues. The CDR3 DNA follows: TGCGCCAGCAGGAGGAGGGGAGAAGTGGAGACCCAGTACTTC. The encoded protein is CASRRRGEVETQYF.

This clone was seen only once. The genes are TRBV29-1 and TRBJ2-1; D may be TRBD2 (5 bases). This CDR3 spans 12 amino acids. Per germline, CDR1 SQVTM and CDR2 ANQGSEA. V lost 5 bases to trimming and J lost 5 bases, with 10 bases between them. The CDR3 DNA reads TGCAGCGTTAGGACTGAAAACAATGAGCAGTTCTTC. This codes for CSVRTENNEQFF.

This sequence joins TRBV6-1 and TRBJ1-1; D possibly corresponds to TRBD1 (5 bases). Germline lookup yields CDR1 MNHNS and CDR2 SASEGT. Trimming pared 7 bases from V and 14 bases from J, leaving 26 bases between. The length of the CDR3 is 14 residues. For the CDR3, the DNA is TGTGCCAGCACCCAAGGGGCAGTCAGAACGGGGTCCTTCTTT. The encoded protein is CASTQGAVRTGSFF.

The V call is TRBV21-1, the J call TRBJ2-7; TRBD1, as called in the table, went unchecked against the DNA. TRBV21-1 is designated a pseudogene. This CDR3 is 14 amino acids long. Written as DNA, the CDR3 is TGTGCCAGCAGCAAAAAAGGGGTTTACTACGAGCAGTACTTC. Amino acid sequence: CASSKKGVYYEQYF.

The chain combines TRBV7-9 with TRBJ2-3; D is uncertain. Trimming pared 8 bases from V and 2 bases from J, leaving 8 bases between. This CDR3 contains 12 residues. In germline, CDR1 is SEHNR, CDR2 FQNEAQ (reference sequence). The CDR3 region is CASGLVTDTQYF. In nucleotides, the CDR3 is TGTGCCAGCGGGCTTGTCACAGATACGCAGTATTTT.

The chain couples TRBV7-2 to TRBJ2-7; 10 bases match TRBD1. The CDR3 contains 16 residues. The V gene end was trimmed by 5 bases and the J gene end by 0 bases; junction bases not matched to a gene: 7. Germline assignment: CDR1 SGHTA and CDR2 FQGNSA. The CDR3 loop reads CASSDPGQGSSYEQYF. The CDR3 coding sequence is TGTGCCAGCAGCGATCCGGGACAGGGGAGCTCCTACGAGCAGTACTTC. The full variable domain, its missing parts supplied by reference TRBV7-2 and TRBJ2-7, is GAGVSQSPSNKVTEKGKDVELRCDPISGHTALYWYRQSLGQGLEFLIYFQGNSAPDKSGLPSDRFSAERTGGSVSTLTIQRTQQEDSAVYLCASSDPGQGSSYEQYFGPGTRLTVT.

This sequence joins TRBV29-1 and TRBJ2-6; D is uncertain. The CDR3 covers 15 residues. The germline gives CDR1 SQVTM, CDR2 ANQGSEA. The V end was cut by 5 bases, the J end by 0 bases, with 11 bases between. CDR3 coding DNA: TGCAGCGTTTACCAGCCGGGCTCTGGGGCCAACGTCCTGACTTTC. It is translated as CSVYQPGSGANVLTF.